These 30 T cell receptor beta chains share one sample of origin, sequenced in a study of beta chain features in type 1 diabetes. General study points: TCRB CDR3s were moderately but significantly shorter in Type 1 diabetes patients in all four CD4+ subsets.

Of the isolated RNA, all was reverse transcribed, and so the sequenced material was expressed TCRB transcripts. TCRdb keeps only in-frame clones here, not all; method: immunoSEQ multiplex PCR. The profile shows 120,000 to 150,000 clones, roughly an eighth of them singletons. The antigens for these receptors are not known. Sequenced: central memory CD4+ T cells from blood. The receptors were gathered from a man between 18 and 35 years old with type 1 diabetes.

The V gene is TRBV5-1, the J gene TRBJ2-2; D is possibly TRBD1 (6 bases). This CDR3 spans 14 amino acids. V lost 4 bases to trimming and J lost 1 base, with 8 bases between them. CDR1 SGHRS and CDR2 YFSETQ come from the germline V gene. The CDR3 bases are TGCGCCAGCAGCCCGGGACAGAACACCGGGGAGCTGTTTTTT. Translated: CASSPGQNTGELFF.

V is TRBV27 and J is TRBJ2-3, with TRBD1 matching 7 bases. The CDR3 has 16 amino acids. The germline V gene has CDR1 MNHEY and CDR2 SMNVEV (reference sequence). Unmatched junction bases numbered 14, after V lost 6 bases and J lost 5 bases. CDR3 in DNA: TGTGCCAGCAGGGCGCGCCGAGAGGGGGCAAGAGATACGCAGTATTTT. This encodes CASRARREGARDTQYF.

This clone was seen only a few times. The CDR3 sequence is CASSQKAGRNEQFF. In DNA form, the CDR3 reads TGTGCCAGCAGCCAGAAGGCTGGTAGGAATGAGCAGTTCTTC. This chain uses TRBV5-4 with TRBJ2-1; D uncertain. The CDR3 covers 14 residues. Trimming took off 4 bases at V and 7 bases at J, with 15 bases between the two ends. The germline V gene encodes CDR1 SGHNT and CDR2 YYREEE (reference sequence).

CDR3 DNA: TGTGCCAGCAGTTCACAGGGGGCTGAATCCAATGAGCAGTTCTTC. Its translation: CASSSQGAESNEQFF. The genes are TRBV6-6 and TRBJ2-1; 9 bases map to TRBD1. There are 15 residues in the CDR3. The V and J ends lost 4 bases and 6 bases, in that order; junction bases with no gene match: 7. Per the germline V gene, CDR1 is MNHNY and CDR2 is SVGAGI (reference sequence).

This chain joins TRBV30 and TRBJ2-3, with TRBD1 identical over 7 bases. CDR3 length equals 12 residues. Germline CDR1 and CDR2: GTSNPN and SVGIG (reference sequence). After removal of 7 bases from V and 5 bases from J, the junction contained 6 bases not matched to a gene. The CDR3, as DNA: TGTGCCTTGAACAGGGGCGGAGATACGCAGTATTTT. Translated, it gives CALNRGGDTQYF.

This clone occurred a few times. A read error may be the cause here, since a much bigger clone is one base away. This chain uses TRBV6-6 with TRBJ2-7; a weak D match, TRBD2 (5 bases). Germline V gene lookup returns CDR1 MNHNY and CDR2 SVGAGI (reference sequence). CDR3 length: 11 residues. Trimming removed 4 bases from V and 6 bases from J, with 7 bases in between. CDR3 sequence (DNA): TGTGCCAGCAGTTCCGAGGGCGAGCAGTACTTC. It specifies CASSSEGEQYF.

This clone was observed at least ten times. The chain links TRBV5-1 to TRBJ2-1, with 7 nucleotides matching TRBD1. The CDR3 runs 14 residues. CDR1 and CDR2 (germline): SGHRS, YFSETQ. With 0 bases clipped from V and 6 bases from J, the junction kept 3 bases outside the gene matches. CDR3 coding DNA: TGCGCCAGCAGCTTGGAGGGGGCATTCAATGAGCAGTTCTTC. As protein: CASSLEGAFNEQFF.

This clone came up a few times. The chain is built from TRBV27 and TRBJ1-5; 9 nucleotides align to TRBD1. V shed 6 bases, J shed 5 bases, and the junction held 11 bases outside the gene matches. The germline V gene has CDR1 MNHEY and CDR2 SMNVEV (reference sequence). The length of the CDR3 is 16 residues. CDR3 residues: CASSTTGQGRDQPQHF. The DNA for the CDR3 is TGTGCCAGCAGCACCACGGGACAGGGTAGGGATCAGCCCCAGCATTTT.

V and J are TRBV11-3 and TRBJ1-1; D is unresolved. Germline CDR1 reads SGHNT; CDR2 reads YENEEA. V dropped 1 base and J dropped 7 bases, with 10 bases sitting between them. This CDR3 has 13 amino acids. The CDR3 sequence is CASSLGRISEAFF. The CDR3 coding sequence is TGTGCCAGCAGCTTAGGACGCATAAGTGAAGCTTTCTTT.

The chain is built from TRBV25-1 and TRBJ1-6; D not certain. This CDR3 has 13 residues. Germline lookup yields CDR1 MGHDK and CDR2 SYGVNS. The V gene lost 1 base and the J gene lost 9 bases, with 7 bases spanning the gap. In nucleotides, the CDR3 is TGTGCCAGCAGTGAATTAGGGTTTTCACCCCTCCACTTT. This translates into CASSELGFSPLHF.

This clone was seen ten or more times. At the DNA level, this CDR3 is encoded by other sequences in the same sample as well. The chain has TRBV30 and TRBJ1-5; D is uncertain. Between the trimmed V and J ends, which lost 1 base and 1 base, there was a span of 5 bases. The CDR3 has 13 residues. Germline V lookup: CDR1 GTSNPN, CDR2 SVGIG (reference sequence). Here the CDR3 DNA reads TGTGCCTGGAGTGCCGACAGCAATCAGCCCCAGCATTTT. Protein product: CAWSADSNQPQHF.

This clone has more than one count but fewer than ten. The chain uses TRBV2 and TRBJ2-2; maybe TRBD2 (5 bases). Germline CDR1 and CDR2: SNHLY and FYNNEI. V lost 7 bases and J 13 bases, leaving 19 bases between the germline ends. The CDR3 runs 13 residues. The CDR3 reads CASTTPKEVGLFF. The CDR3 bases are TGTGCCAGCACTACCCCGAAGGAGGTCGGGCTGTTTTTT. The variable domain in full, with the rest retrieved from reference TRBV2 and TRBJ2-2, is EPEVTQTPSHQVTQMGQEVILRCVPISNHLYFYWYRQILGQKVEFLVSFYNNEISEKSEIFDDQFSVERPDGSNFTLKIRSTKLEDSAMYFCASTTPKEVGLFFGEGSRLTVL.

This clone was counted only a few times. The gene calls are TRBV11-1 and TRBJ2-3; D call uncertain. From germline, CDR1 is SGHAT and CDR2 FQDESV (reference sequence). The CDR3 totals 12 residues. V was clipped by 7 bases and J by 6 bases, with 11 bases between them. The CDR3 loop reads CASTATRDTQYF. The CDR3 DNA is TGTGCCAGCACCGCAACGAGGGATACGCAGTATTTT. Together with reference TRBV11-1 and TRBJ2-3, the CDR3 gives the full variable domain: EAEVAQSPRYKITEKSQAVAFWCDPISGHATLYWYRQILGQGPELLVQFQDESVVDDSQLPKDRFSAERLKGVDSTLKIQPAELGDSAMYLCASTATRDTQYFGPGTRLTVL.

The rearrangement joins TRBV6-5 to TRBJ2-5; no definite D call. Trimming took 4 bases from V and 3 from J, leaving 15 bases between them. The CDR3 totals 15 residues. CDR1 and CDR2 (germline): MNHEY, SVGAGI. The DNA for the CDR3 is TGTGCCAGCAGTTCCCCCGGGCAGGTCAAAGAGACCCAGTACTTC. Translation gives CASSSPGQVKETQYF.

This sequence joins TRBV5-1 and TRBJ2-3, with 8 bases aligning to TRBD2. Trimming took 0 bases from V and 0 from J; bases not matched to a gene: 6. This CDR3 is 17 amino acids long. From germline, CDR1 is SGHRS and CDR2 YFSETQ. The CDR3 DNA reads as TGCGCCAGCAGCTTGGCATATAGCGGGGCTAGCACAGATACGCAGTATTTT. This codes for CASSLAYSGASTDTQYF.

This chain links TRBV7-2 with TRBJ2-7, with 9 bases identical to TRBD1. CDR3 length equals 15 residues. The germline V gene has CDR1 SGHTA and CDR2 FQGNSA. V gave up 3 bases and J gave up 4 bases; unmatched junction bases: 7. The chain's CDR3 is CASSFPGQGIYEQYF. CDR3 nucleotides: TGTGCCAGCAGCTTTCCGGGACAGGGTATTTACGAGCAGTACTTC.

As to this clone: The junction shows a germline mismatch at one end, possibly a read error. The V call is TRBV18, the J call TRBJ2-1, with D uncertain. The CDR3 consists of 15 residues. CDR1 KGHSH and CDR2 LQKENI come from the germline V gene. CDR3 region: CASAPQGTFDNEQFF. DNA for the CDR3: TGTGCCAGCGCACCGCAAGGAACTTTCGACAATGAGCAGTTCTTC.

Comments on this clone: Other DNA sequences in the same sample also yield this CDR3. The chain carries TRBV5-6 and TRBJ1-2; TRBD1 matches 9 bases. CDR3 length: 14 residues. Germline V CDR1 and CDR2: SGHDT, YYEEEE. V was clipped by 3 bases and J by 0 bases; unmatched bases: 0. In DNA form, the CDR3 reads TGTGCCAGCAGCTGGGACAGGGCTAACTATGGCTACACCTTC. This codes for CASSWDRANYGYTF.

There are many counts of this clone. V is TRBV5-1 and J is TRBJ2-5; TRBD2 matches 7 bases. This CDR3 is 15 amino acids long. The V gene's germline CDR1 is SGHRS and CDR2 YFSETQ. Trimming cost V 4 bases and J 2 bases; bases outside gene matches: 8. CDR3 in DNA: TGCGCCAGCAGCCAGCAGCGGGGAACTCAAGAGACCCAGTACTTC. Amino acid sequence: CASSQQRGTQETQYF.

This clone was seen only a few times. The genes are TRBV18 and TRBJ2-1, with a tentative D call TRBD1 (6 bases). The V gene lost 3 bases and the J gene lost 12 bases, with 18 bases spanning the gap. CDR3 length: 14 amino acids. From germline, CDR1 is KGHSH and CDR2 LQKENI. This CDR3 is CASSPNREIGGQFF. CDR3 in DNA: TGTGCCAGCTCACCCAACAGGGAGATTGGGGGGCAGTTCTTC.

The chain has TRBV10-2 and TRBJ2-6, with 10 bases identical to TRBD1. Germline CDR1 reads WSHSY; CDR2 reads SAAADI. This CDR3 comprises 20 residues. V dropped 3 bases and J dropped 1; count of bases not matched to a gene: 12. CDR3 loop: CASSERFSWGQGSGANVLTF. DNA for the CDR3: TGCGCCAGCAGTGAACGGTTCTCTTGGGGACAGGGGTCTGGGGCCAACGTCCTGACTTTC.

Here the CDR3 DNA reads TGTGCCAGCAAATGGAGTCGGGACACTGAAGCTTTCTTT. Protein: CASKWSRDTEAFF. The rearrangement joins TRBV2 to TRBJ1-1, with unresolved D. Germline V lookup: CDR1 SNHLY, CDR2 FYNNEI. V was pared by 7 bases and J by 3 bases, with 12 bases between. There are 13 residues in the CDR3.

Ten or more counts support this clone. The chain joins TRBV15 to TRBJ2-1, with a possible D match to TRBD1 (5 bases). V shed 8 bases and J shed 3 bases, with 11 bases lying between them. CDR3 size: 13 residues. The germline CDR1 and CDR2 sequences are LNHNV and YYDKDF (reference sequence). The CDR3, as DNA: TGTGCCACCGGTGACAGATACTACAATGAGCAGTTCTTC. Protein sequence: CATGDRYYNEQFF. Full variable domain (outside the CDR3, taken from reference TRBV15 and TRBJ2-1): DAMVIQNPRYQVTQFGKPVTLSCSQTLNHNVMYWYQQKSSQAPKLLFHYYDKDFNNEADTPDNFQSRRPNTSFCFLDIRSPGLGDTAMYLCATGDRYYNEQFFGPGTRLTVL.

DNA of the CDR3: TGTGCCAGCAGCGGTAATACGCAGTATTTT. The encoded protein is CASSGNTQYF. V usage is TRBV5-6 and J usage is TRBJ2-3; unclear D gene. Germline assignment: CDR1 SGHDT and CDR2 YYEEEE. CDR3 length: 10 residues. Trimming shortened V by 4 bases and J by 7 bases, and 4 bases separated the two germline ends.

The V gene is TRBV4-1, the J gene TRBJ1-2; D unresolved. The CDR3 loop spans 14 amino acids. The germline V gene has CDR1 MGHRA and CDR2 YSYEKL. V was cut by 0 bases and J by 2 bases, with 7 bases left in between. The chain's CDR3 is CASSQDGRNYGYTF. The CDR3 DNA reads TGCGCCAGCAGCCAAGATGGGCGGAACTATGGCTACACCTTC.

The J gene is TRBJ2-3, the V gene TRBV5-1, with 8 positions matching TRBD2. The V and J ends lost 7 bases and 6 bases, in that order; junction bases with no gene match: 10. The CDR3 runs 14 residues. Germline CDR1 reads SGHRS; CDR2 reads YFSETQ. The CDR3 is CASGPGLVSDTQYF. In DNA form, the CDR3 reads TGCGCCAGCGGACCGGGACTAGTGTCCGATACGCAGTATTTT.

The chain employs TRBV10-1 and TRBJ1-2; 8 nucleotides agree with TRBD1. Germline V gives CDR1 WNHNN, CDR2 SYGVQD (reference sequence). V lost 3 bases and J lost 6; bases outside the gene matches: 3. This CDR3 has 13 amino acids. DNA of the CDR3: TGCGCCAGCAGTGACCCGGACAGGGATGGCTACACCTTC. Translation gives CASSDPDRDGYTF.

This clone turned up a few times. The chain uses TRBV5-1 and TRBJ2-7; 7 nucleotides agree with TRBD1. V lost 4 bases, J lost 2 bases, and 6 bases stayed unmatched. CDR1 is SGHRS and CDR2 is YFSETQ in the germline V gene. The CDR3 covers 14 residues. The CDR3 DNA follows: TGCGCCAGCAGCGCCGGGGACAGTACCTACGAGCAGTACTTC. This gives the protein CASSAGDSTYEQYF.

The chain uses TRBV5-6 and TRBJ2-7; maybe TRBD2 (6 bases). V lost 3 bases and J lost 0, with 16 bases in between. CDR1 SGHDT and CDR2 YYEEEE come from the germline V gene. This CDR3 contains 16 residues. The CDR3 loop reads CASSSEGDWGSYEQYF. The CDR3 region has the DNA TGTGCCAGCAGCTCGGAAGGGGACTGGGGCTCCTACGAGCAGTACTTC. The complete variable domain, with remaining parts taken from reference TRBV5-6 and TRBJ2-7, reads DAGVTQSPTHLIKTRGQQVTLRCSPKSGHDTVSWYQQALGQGPQFIFQYYEEEERQRGNFPDRFSGHQFPNYSSELNVNALLLGDSALYLCASSSEGDWGSYEQYFGPGTRLTVT.

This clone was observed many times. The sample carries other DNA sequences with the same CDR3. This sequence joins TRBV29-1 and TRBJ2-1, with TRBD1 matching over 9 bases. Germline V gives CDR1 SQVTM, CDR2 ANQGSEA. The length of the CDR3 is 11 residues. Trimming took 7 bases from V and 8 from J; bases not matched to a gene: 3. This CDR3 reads CSARQGDEQFF. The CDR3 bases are TGCAGCGCCCGACAGGGGGATGAGCAGTTCTTC.